A single sample is the source of the 25 T cell receptor beta chains below, sequenced in a study of OX40 agonist ivuxolimab in advanced cancers. Clones were read by immunoSEQ multiplex PCR, and TCRdb kept only the in-frame ones, dropping some. The table lists tens of thousands of clones, roughly 80% of them singletons. The input for sequencing was CD4+ or CD8+ T cells sorted from blood, taken in a trial of the OX40 agonist ivuxolimab. These receptor sequences come from an adult with an advanced solid tumor such as melanoma, head and neck, liver or kidney cancer.

The chain uses TRBV5-1 and TRBJ2-7; 11 positions match TRBD1. Germline CDR1 and CDR2: SGHRS and YFSETQ. This CDR3 is 17 amino acids long. The ends lost 0 bases at V and 4 bases at J; junction bases unmatched: 9. CDR3 nucleotides: TGCGCCAGCAGCTTGGCCAGCTTTCGGGACAGGGGGTACGAGCAGTACTTC. It specifies CASSLASFRDRGYEQYF.

The chain combines TRBV19 with TRBJ2-2, with TRBD2 identical over 7 bases. This CDR3 has 15 residues. After removal of 5 bases from V and 6 bases from J, the junction contained 9 bases not matched to a gene. Germline loops: CDR1 LNHDA, CDR2 SQIVND (reference sequence). Here the CDR3 reads CASSPSPREAGELFF. The CDR3 DNA follows: TGTGCCAGTAGTCCGAGTCCCCGGGAGGCCGGGGAGCTGTTTTTT.

The chain has TRBV29-1 and TRBJ2-5, with TRBD1 identical over 8 bases. V was pared by 6 bases and J by 5 bases, with 5 bases of the junction left unmatched. The germline V gene has CDR1 SQVTM and CDR2 ANQGSEA. This CDR3 spans 12 amino acids. CDR3 protein: CSVDRARETQYF. CDR3 coding DNA: TGCAGCGTGGACAGGGCAAGGGAGACCCAGTACTTC.

V usage is TRBV5-1 and J usage is TRBJ1-2, with D hard to call. This CDR3 is built from 14 residues. Germline CDR1 SGHRS, CDR2 YFSETQ. The V gene lost 2 bases and the J gene lost 2 bases, with 10 bases spanning the gap. The chain's CDR3 is CASSFDSANYGYTF. In DNA form, the CDR3 reads TGCGCCAGCAGCTTCGACTCGGCGAACTATGGCTACACCTTC.

This sequence joins TRBV28 and TRBJ2-3, with D maybe TRBD2 (6 bases). Trimming took off 3 bases at V and 4 bases at J, with 14 bases between the two ends. Per the germline V gene, CDR1 is MDHEN and CDR2 is SYDVKM. The CDR3 is 15 amino acids. CDR3 sequence reads: CASSFGGEVSDTQYF. The DNA of the CDR3 is TGTGCCAGCAGTTTCGGCGGGGAGGTCTCAGATACGCAGTATTTT.

This clone has only a few counts. The chain joins TRBV19 to TRBJ2-1; 7 positions match TRBD2. There are 15 residues in the CDR3. Looked up from germline, CDR1 is LNHDA and CDR2 is SQIVND (reference sequence). J gave up 3 bases and V 4 bases, and 6 bases lay outside the gene matches. The CDR3 DNA reads TGTGCCAGTAGTACACCGGGACTATACTACAATGAGCAGTTCTTC. Its protein product is CASSTPGLYYNEQFF.

This chain joins TRBV7-8 and TRBJ1-6; no clear D gene. Trimming left V 6 bases short and J 10 bases short, with 13 bases between. Germline values: CDR1 SGHVS, CDR2 FQNEAQ. This CDR3 is 13 amino acids long. The CDR3: CASSPILVSPLHF. The CDR3 nucleotides read TGTGCCAGCAGTCCAATTTTGGTCTCACCCCTCCACTTT.

V and J are TRBV9 and TRBJ2-5, with 7 bases identical to TRBD2. J lost 5 bases, V lost 4 bases, and 5 bases had no gene match. CDR3 length: 13 amino acids. CDR1 and CDR2 (germline): SGDLS, YYNGEE. CDR3 bases: TGTGCCAGCAGCCTTGGGGGGGGTGAGACCCAGTACTTC. Encoded protein: CASSLGGGETQYF.

The CDR3 nucleotides are TGTGCCAGCAGCCAAGACGAGACGGGGGGGCAAGATACGCAGTATTTT. Amino acid sequence: CASSQDETGGQDTQYF. The rearrangement links TRBV4-2 to TRBJ2-3, with TRBD2 matching over 8 bases. V lost 0 bases and J lost 5; bases outside the gene matches: 7. The CDR3 is 16 residues long. CDR1 is LGHNA, CDR2 YNFKEQ, per germline.

The rearrangement joins TRBV4-3 to TRBJ1-6; TRBD1 aligns across 7 bases. There are 16 residues in the CDR3. Trimming took 4 bases from V and 7 from J; bases not matched to a gene: 10. Per germline, CDR1 LGHNA and CDR2 YSLEER. In nucleotides, the CDR3 is TGCGCCAGCAGCCGAACTAGACAGGGTGGGAATTCACCCCTCCACTTT. Amino acid sequence: CASSRTRQGGNSPLHF.

By frequency in the sample, this clone is medium-sized. The chain employs TRBV19 and TRBJ2-7; 9 nucleotides align to TRBD2. Germline CDR1 and CDR2: LNHDA and SQIVND (reference sequence). This CDR3 is 15 amino acids long. The trim removed 6 bases at V and 3 bases at J, leaving 9 bases unmatched. The CDR3 DNA reads as TGTGCCAGTAGGGCGATGGCTAGCGGGATCTACGAGCAGTACTTC. This encodes CASRAMASGIYEQYF.

This rearrangement joins TRBV4-1 to TRBJ2-1; D not resolved. The CDR3 is 20 amino acids. With 5 bases removed from V and 0 bases from J, the gap between germline ends came to 26 bases. Germline V gene lookup returns CDR1 MGHRA and CDR2 YSYEKL. The CDR3 here is CASSNRAIKTGSSSYNEQFF. The CDR3 DNA follows: TGCGCCAGCAGCAACCGGGCGATAAAAACTGGGTCGAGCTCCTACAATGAGCAGTTCTTC.

V and J are TRBV7-2 and TRBJ1-2; possibly TRBD1 for D (5 bases). From germline, CDR1 is SGHTA and CDR2 FQGNSA. The CDR3 runs to 14 residues. Trimming removed 2 bases at V and 6 bases at J, with 13 bases between. CDR3 loop: CASSLTVLGDGYTF. CDR3 in DNA: TGTGCCAGCAGCTTAACAGTTCTAGGGGATGGCTACACCTTC.

The J gene is TRBJ1-1, the V gene TRBV11-1; 7 bases map to TRBD1. The CDR3 is 13 amino acids. Germline lookup yields CDR1 SGHAT and CDR2 FQDESV (reference sequence). V shed 4 bases, J shed 4 bases, and the junction held 3 bases outside the gene matches. CDR3 region: CASSSQGVTEAFF. The DNA of the CDR3 is TGTGCCAGCAGCTCCCAGGGGGTCACTGAAGCTTTCTTT.

CDR3 loop: CASSSPRSGGIQETQYF. The CDR3 region has the DNA TGTGCCAGCAGCTCCCCGAGAAGCGGGGGTATCCAAGAGACCCAGTACTTC. V is TRBV7-9 and J is TRBJ2-5; TRBD2 agrees at 8 bases. This CDR3 is 17 amino acids long. V was pared by 4 bases and J by 1 base, with 11 bases of the junction left unmatched. Germline V gives CDR1 SEHNR, CDR2 FQNEAQ (reference sequence).

The chain links TRBV7-2 to TRBJ1-6; D ambiguous. With 3 bases removed from V and 8 bases from J, the gap between germline ends came to 11 bases. This CDR3 contains 14 residues. The V gene's germline CDR1 is SGHTA and CDR2 FQGNSA. DNA for the CDR3: TGTGCCAGCAGCTTTGTCATCCGGGATTCACCCCTCCACTTT. Translation: CASSFVIRDSPLHF.

Comments on this clone: At one of its ends the junction is not consistent with the germline gene, which may arise from a read error. V usage is TRBV4-2 and J usage is TRBJ2-1; 10 bases are shared with TRBD2. Looked up from germline, CDR1 is LGHNA and CDR2 is YNFKEQ. CDR3 size: 16 residues. As DNA, the CDR3 is TGTGCCAGCAGCGAAGAACTAGCGGGATTTTACAATGAGCAGTTCTTC. Translation: CASSEELAGFYNEQFF.

The V call is TRBV6-1, the J call TRBJ2-2; D is undetermined. The V gene lost 6 bases and the J gene lost 7 bases, with 9 bases spanning the gap. Per the germline V gene, CDR1 is MNHNS and CDR2 is SASEGT. This CDR3 region has 12 residues. The CDR3 is CASSLRFGELFF. The CDR3 bases are TGTGCCAGCAGCCTCCGATTCGGGGAGCTGTTTTTT.

The V call is TRBV5-1, the J call TRBJ2-2; 7 bases map to TRBD1. The CDR3 runs 14 residues. V shed 4 bases and J 4 bases; nucleotides not matched to a gene: 4. Germline assignment: CDR1 SGHRS and CDR2 YFSETQ. The CDR3 region has the DNA TGCGCCAGCAGCCCAACAGGGGCCACCGGGGAGCTGTTTTTT. Its protein is CASSPTGATGELFF.

This clone has a handful of counts. The chain is built from TRBV29-1 and TRBJ1-2, with D uncertain. The CDR3 sequence is 12 residues long. CDR1 and CDR2 from the germline V gene are SQVTM and ANQGSEA. Trimming left V 2 bases short and J 6 bases short, with 10 bases between. CDR3 residues: CSVERTPDGYTF. The CDR3 region has the DNA TGCAGCGTTGAAAGAACCCCAGATGGCTACACCTTC.

The chain couples TRBV11-2 to TRBJ2-1, with 12 bases that match TRBD2. The CDR3 totals 15 residues. Germline V gene data show CDR1 as SGHAT and CDR2 as FQNNGV. Unmatched junction bases numbered 6, after V lost 5 bases and J lost 7 bases. The CDR3 nucleotides are TGTGCCAGCAGCCTGACTAGCGGGGGTTTAAATGAGCAGTTCTTC. Amino acid sequence: CASSLTSGGLNEQFF.

The chain uses TRBV5-1 and TRBJ1-3; D perhaps matches TRBD1 (5 bases). Trimming shortened V by 0 bases and J by 0 bases, and 10 bases separated the two germline ends. This CDR3 is built from 16 residues. Germline CDR1 is SGHRS and CDR2 is YFSETQ. The CDR3 coding sequence is TGCGCCAGCAGCTTGGGGACATCGAGCTCTGGAAACACCATATATTTT. Translating it yields CASSLGTSSSGNTIYF.

J is TRBJ2-3 and V is TRBV7-2; unclear D gene. V was clipped by 1 base and J by 3 bases, with 8 bases between them. CDR1 is SGHTA and CDR2 is FQGNSA in the germline V gene. The CDR3 spans 14 residues. The CDR3 sequence: CASSLVVETDTQYF. CDR3 coding DNA: TGTGCCAGCAGCTTAGTGGTGGAGACAGATACGCAGTATTTT.

The chain employs TRBV6-1 and TRBJ1-5; D is perhaps TRBD1 (5 bases). Germline V lookup: CDR1 MNHNS, CDR2 SASEGT. The length of the CDR3 is 15 residues. Trimming left V 3 bases short and J 0 bases short, with 9 bases between. This chain's CDR3 is CASSETVHSNQPQHF. The CDR3 DNA is TGTGCCAGCAGTGAGACAGTCCATAGCAATCAGCCCCAGCATTTT.

The chain couples TRBV6-1 to TRBJ1-1, with D unresolved. Germline V gene lookup returns CDR1 MNHNS and CDR2 SASEGT. V was trimmed by 3 bases and J by 4 bases, leaving 9 bases between them. The CDR3 loop spans 13 amino acids. CDR3 DNA sequence: TGTGCCAGCAGTGATGGACGGCTCACTGAAGCTTTCTTT. Translated: CASSDGRLTEAFF.